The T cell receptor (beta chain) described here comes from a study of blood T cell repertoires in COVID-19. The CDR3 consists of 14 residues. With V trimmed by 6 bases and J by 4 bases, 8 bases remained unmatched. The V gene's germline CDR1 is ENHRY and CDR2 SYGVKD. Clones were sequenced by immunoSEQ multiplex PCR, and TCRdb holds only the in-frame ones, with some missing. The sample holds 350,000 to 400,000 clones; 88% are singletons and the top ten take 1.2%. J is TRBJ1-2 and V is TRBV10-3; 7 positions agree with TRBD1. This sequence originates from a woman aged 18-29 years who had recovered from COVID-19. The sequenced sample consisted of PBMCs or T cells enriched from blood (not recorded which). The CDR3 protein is CAIRGTDGSYGYTF. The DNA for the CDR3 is TGTGCCATCAGAGGGACAGATGGGTCCTATGGCTACACCTTC.